The rows below give T cell receptor beta chains drawn from one sample of a study of post-analysis software for immune sequencing data. One entry per CDR3 protein, called by TCRdb with MiXCR from the PCR reads. Of around 710,000 distinct CDR3 sequences in the sample, roughly 46% were seen once. The sequencing sample was made of blood. The receptors originated from a girl aged 5 to 17 with multiple sclerosis. The conserved cysteine and the conserved F or W are not part of the CDR3 here. The order of the fields is V gene, D gene, J gene, CDR3 protein. A D gene is named only where the DNA matches it firmly.

V: TRBV18; D: TRBD2; J: .; CDR3: ASSPRASGRPAYEQY
V: TRBV6-6; D: TRBD1; J: TRBJ1-2; CDR3: ASGTVQTNYGYT
V: TRBV21-1; D: .; J: TRBJ1-2; CDR3: ASSKWWDGYT
V: TRBV4-2; D: .; J: TRBJ2-7; CDR3: ASSQDFRESSYEQY
V: TRBV29-1; D: TRBD2; J: TRBJ2-3; CDR3: SVSGTSPDTQY
V: TRBV20-1; D: TRBD1; J: TRBJ1-2; CDR3: SARVGQGDGYT
V: TRBV20-1; D: TRBD2; J: TRBJ2-7; CDR3: SAHTSGRIYEQY
V: TRBV5-5; D: .; J: TRBJ2-1; CDR3: ASSWDLPYNEQF
V: TRBV12-3/TRBV12-4; D: TRBD2; J: TRBJ2-7; CDR3: ASSLSYSGGYEQY
V: TRBV5-1; D: TRBD2; J: TRBJ2-7; CDR3: ASSSGTSGYGEQY
V: TRBV5-1; D: TRBD2; J: TRBJ2-7; CDR3: ASSLELAGTYEQY
V: TRBV6-1; D: TRBD1; J: TRBJ2-7; CDR3: ASSEVGTDISYEQY
V: TRBV13; D: .; J: .; CDR3: ASRRVAGLGFYEQY
V: TRBV7-3; D: .; J: .; CDR3: ASSLGGGSVETQY
V: TRBV9; D: TRBD1; J: TRBJ1-2; CDR3: ASSTPGQLTYGYT